This entry lists 25 T cell receptor beta chains sequenced from one sample in a study of response to subunit inactivated influenza vaccine. In TCRdb, the RT-PCR reads were re-called with MiXCR into one record per CDR3 protein. The sample includes roughly 460,000 distinct CDR3 sequences, approximately 11% of them seen just once. The material sequenced was PBMCs from blood, taken 40 to 50 days after vaccination. All receptors derive from a man between 45 and 60 years old who received an inactivated influenza vaccine.

The chain recombines TRBV18 with TRBJ2-7; 8 bases line up with TRBD2. CDR3 length: 18 residues. From germline, CDR1 is KGHSH and CDR2 LQKENI. The ends lost 4 bases at V and 3 bases at J; junction bases unmatched: 17. The CDR3 spells CASSLPRSSGFPLYEQYF. CDR3 sequence (DNA): TGTGCCAGCTCACTCCCTAGGTCTAGCGGGTTTCCTCTCTACGAGCAGTACTTC.

This chain links TRBV6-2 or TRBV6-3 with TRBJ2-5, with D possibly matching TRBD1 (6 bases). The CDR3 runs to 14 residues. V was shortened by 4 bases and J by 1 base, with 10 bases between the two germline ends. From germline, CDR1 is MNHEY and CDR2 SVGEGT. This CDR3 reads CASSSYRAQETQYF. The CDR3 region has the DNA TGTGCCAGCAGTTCCTACAGGGCCCAAGAGACCCAGTACTTC.

The V gene is TRBV7-8, the J gene TRBJ2-7; a possible D gene is TRBD2 (6 bases). V lost 1 base to trimming and J lost 2 bases, with 12 bases between them. This CDR3 spans 15 amino acids. CDR1 is SGHVS and CDR2 is FQNEAQ in the germline V gene. CDR3 amino acids: CASSLGVADTYEQYF. CDR3 nucleotide sequence: TGTGCCAGCAGCTTAGGAGTAGCGGACACCTACGAGCAGTACTTC.

The gene calls are TRBV5-5 and TRBJ2-3, with no clear D. Trimming removed 4 bases from V and 2 bases from J, with 8 bases in between. This CDR3 has 13 residues. Germline lookup yields CDR1 SGHKS and CDR2 YYEKEE (reference sequence). CDR3 DNA sequence: TGTGCCAGCAGCATTCAAGTCACAGATACGCAGTATTTT. Its translation: CASSIQVTDTQYF.

This clonotype showed up just a few times. The J gene is TRBJ2-2, the V gene TRBV7-8; D possibly corresponds to TRBD1 (5 bases). This CDR3 has 14 amino acids. CDR1 and CDR2 (germline): SGHVS, FQNEAQ. The V and J ends lost 5 bases and 2 bases respectively, with 9 bases between them. The CDR3 DNA sequence: TGTGCCAGCAGCAACCAGGGAAACACCGGGGAGCTGTTTTTT. Encoded protein: CASSNQGNTGELFF. Looking up the rest from reference TRBV7-8 and TRBJ2-2 gives the full variable domain: GAGVSQSPRYKVAKRGQDVALRCDPISGHVSLFWYQQALGQGPEFLTYFQNEAQLDKSGLPSDRFFAERPEGSVSTLKIQRTQQEDSAVYLCASSNQGNTGELFFGEGSRLTVL.

Only a few counts were recorded for this clonotype. The chain is built from TRBV6-1 and TRBJ1-4; 7 bases are shared with TRBD1. The CDR3 sequence is 14 residues long. Germline V gives CDR1 MNHNS, CDR2 SASEGT. The ends lost 6 bases at V and 8 bases at J; junction bases unmatched: 9. In DNA form, the CDR3 reads TGTGCCAGCAGACCCGGGACAGATGGAGAAAAACTGTTTTTT. It codes for CASRPGTDGEKLFF.

The J gene is TRBJ2-3, the V gene TRBV9; no clear D. From germline, CDR1 is SGDLS and CDR2 YYNGEE. Trimming removed 7 bases from V and 6 bases from J, with 6 bases in between. CDR3 size: 10 residues. This CDR3 reads CASCWDTQYF. The CDR3 DNA sequence: TGTGCCAGCTGCTGGGATACGCAGTATTTT.

This clonotype was seen many times. V gene TRBV29-1 combines with J gene TRBJ2-2, with TRBD2 matching over 9 bases. The CDR3 spans 15 residues. V was pared by 1 base and J by 3 bases, with 3 bases of the junction left unmatched. Looked up from germline, CDR1 is SQVTM and CDR2 is ANQGSEA. For the CDR3, the DNA is TGCAGCGTTGAAGGGGCGGGAGGGCACACCGGGGAGCTGTTTTTT. Translation gives CSVEGAGGHTGELFF.

Ten or more counts support this clonotype. The chain employs TRBV12-3 or TRBV12-4 and TRBJ2-2; D uncertain. V was shortened by 1 base and J by 3 bases, with 9 bases between the two germline ends. The CDR3 spans 15 residues. The CDR3 nucleotides read TGTGCCAGCAGTTTAGAGAGTCCTTACACCGGGGAGCTGTTTTTT. Its protein is CASSLESPYTGELFF.

This chain joins TRBV5-4 and TRBJ2-5; TRBD1 matches 7 bases. The CDR3 consists of 15 residues. The J segment lost 4 bases and the V segment lost 3 bases, leaving 9 bases of the junction unmatched. Germline V gives CDR1 SGHNT, CDR2 YYREEE (reference sequence). The CDR3 sequence: CASSWSLRGRETQYF. The DNA of the CDR3 is TGTGCCAGCAGCTGGAGCCTCAGGGGGAGAGAGACCCAGTACTTC.

This clonotype was counted between two and nine times. The chain links TRBV25-1 to TRBJ2-7, with TRBD2 as a possible D gene (5 bases). V was shortened by 3 bases and J by 7 bases, with 19 bases between the two germline ends. The CDR3 sequence is 15 residues long. Germline assignment: CDR1 MGHDK and CDR2 SYGVNS. The CDR3 loop reads CASSEYAGVLGEQYF. The CDR3 DNA reads TGTGCCAGCAGTGAGTACGCGGGCGTCTTGGGGGAGCAGTACTTC.

The gene calls are TRBV28 and TRBJ2-5, with unresolved D. The V and J ends lost 7 bases and 5 bases respectively, with 17 bases between them. The CDR3 is 14 amino acids. The germline V gene has CDR1 MDHEN and CDR2 SYDVKM. CDR3 sequence reads: CASMGILLFETQYF. Written as DNA, the CDR3 is TGTGCCAGCATGGGGATTTTGTTGTTCGAGACCCAGTACTTC.

V gene TRBV5-1 combines with J gene TRBJ2-6, with D maybe TRBD1 (5 bases). V lost 4 bases and J 0 bases, leaving 20 bases between the germline ends. Germline assignment: CDR1 SGHRS and CDR2 YFSETQ. The CDR3 is 19 amino acids. The CDR3 bases are TGCGCCAGCAGCCGGGTTGGTATGACAGCGAGCTCTGGGGCCAACGTCCTGACTTTC. This gives the protein CASSRVGMTASSGANVLTF.

Only a few counts were recorded for this clonotype. The V gene is TRBV9, the J gene TRBJ1-5; 9 bases map to TRBD1. This CDR3 is built from 14 residues. V shed 4 bases, J shed 5 bases, and the junction held 4 bases outside the gene matches. CDR1 and CDR2 (germline): SGDLS, YYNGEE. The CDR3 bases are TGTGCCAGCAGCCCATGGACAGGGGATCAGCCCCAGCATTTT. Translating gives CASSPWTGDQPQHF.

This clonotype was counted only a few times. The V and J genes are TRBV12-3 or TRBV12-4 and TRBJ1-3, with D uncertain. The CDR3 spans 12 residues. The V end lost 4 bases, the J end lost 5 bases, and 6 bases lay between the germline ends. The CDR3 region has the DNA TGTGCCAGCAGTTCTTCTCGAAACACCATATATTTT. This translates into CASSSSRNTIYF.

This clonotype has ten or more counts. The genes are TRBV4-1 and TRBJ2-3; TRBD2 aligns across 8 bases. With V trimmed by 4 bases and J by 0 bases, 6 bases remained unmatched. The CDR3 is 16 residues long. From germline, CDR1 is MGHRA and CDR2 YSYEKL. The CDR3 DNA reads TGCGCCAGCAGCCGATCTAGCGGGCTGAGCACAGATACGCAGTATTTT. It yields the protein CASSRSSGLSTDTQYF.

In this sample, this clonotype turned up many times. The DNA for the CDR3 is TGTGCCAGCAGCTTAGCTTTGACCGGCTACGAGCAGTACTTC. It is translated as CASSLALTGYEQYF. The chain recombines TRBV7-9 with TRBJ2-7; no clear D gene. Germline CDR1 reads SEHNR; CDR2 reads FQNEAQ (reference sequence). The V end was cut by 0 bases, the J end by 3 bases, with 9 bases between. CDR3 length equals 14 residues.

The V gene is TRBV7-8, the J gene TRBJ2-5; 7 bases align to TRBD2. Trimming cost V 8 bases and J 4 bases; bases outside gene matches: 4. The length of the CDR3 is 12 residues. Per germline, CDR1 SGHVS and CDR2 FQNEAQ. CDR3 nucleotide sequence: TGTGCCAGCGTTGGCGGGGGAGAGACCCAGTACTTC. As protein: CASVGGGETQYF. Combining the CDR3 with reference TRBV7-8 and TRBJ2-5 gives the whole variable domain GAGVSQSPRYKVAKRGQDVALRCDPISGHVSLFWYQQALGQGPEFLTYFQNEAQLDKSGLPSDRFFAERPEGSVSTLKIQRTQQEDSAVYLCASVGGGETQYFGPGTRLLVL.

This clonotype was detected many times. The chain carries TRBV29-1 and TRBJ2-2, with 9 bases matching TRBD1. The V segment lost 5 bases and the J segment 1 base; nucleotides outside the gene matches: 8. The CDR3 loop spans 16 amino acids. Germline assignment: CDR1 SQVTM and CDR2 ANQGSEA. CDR3 nucleotide sequence: TGCAGCGTTCTCTGGCGGGACAGGGTGAACACCGGGGAGCTGTTTTTT. This gives the protein CSVLWRDRVNTGELFF.

This clonotype was observed many times. The genes are TRBV12-3 or TRBV12-4 and TRBJ2-1; possibly TRBD2 for D (6 bases). CDR3 length: 15 residues. V gave up 6 bases and J gave up 0 bases, with 12 bases separating them. CDR3 sequence (DNA): TGTGCCAGCAGACCTGGGACTTCCTCCTACAATGAGCAGTTCTTC. Translating it yields CASRPGTSSYNEQFF.

In nucleotides, the CDR3 is TGCGCCAGCAGCTTGGCAGGCCAGAACTACAATGAGCAGTTCTTC. Residues: CASSLAGQNYNEQFF. The gene calls are TRBV5-1 and TRBJ2-1; D unresolved. The V end was cut by 0 bases, the J end by 3 bases, with 10 bases between. The CDR3 has 15 amino acids. Germline lookup yields CDR1 SGHRS and CDR2 YFSETQ. The whole variable domain, remainder taken from reference TRBV5-1 and TRBJ2-1, is KAGVTQTPRYLIKTRGQQVTLSCSPISGHRSVSWYQQTPGQGLQFLFEYFSETQRNKGNFPGRFSGRQFSNSRSEMNVSTLELGDSALYLCASSLAGQNYNEQFFGPGTRLTVL.

This clonotype was observed a few times. The gene calls are TRBV11-1 and TRBJ2-1; 9 bases line up with TRBD2. This CDR3 spans 14 amino acids. The germline V gene has CDR1 SGHAT and CDR2 FQDESV (reference sequence). V was clipped by 8 bases and J by 6 bases; unmatched bases: 8. The DNA of the CDR3 is TGTGCCAGCGGTCATCTAGCGGGGATCAATGAGCAGTTCTTC. Amino acid sequence: CASGHLAGINEQFF.

V is TRBV7-3 and J is TRBJ2-1; D not resolved. Trimming pared 5 bases from V and 8 bases from J, leaving 13 bases between. This CDR3 is built from 13 residues. CDR1 and CDR2 (germline): SGHTA, FQGTGA. The CDR3 DNA reads TGTGCCAGCAGCACCGGTAATATGGATGAGCAGTTCTTC. Amino acid sequence: CASSTGNMDEQFF.

This clonotype has a handful of counts. The gene calls are TRBV29-1 and TRBJ2-2; weak D call: TRBD2 (6 bases). Germline CDR1 and CDR2: SQVTM and ANQGSEA. The CDR3 is 14 residues long. V lost 6 bases and J 4 bases, leaving 15 bases between the germline ends. The CDR3 DNA reads TGCAGCGTCAGGCGGCGCGGGGCCACCGGGGAGCTGTTTTTT. Translation: CSVRRRGATGELFF.

This chain links TRBV7-2 with TRBJ1-1, with D unclear. There are 14 residues in the CDR3. The V gene lost 2 bases and the J gene lost 3 bases, with 10 bases spanning the gap. Germline loops: CDR1 SGHTA, CDR2 FQGNSA. In DNA form, the CDR3 reads TGTGCCAGCAGCTTAACGGTGTTGGACACTGAAGCTTTCTTT. As protein: CASSLTVLDTEAFF.